This passage covers 31 T cell receptor beta chains from one sample sequenced in a study of regulatory T cells in long-lasting Graves disease. HTBI primers from iRepertoire and Arm-PCR of CDR3 regions yielded the TCR beta libraries. TCRdb redid the calling of the multiplex PCR reads with MiXCR, one entry per CDR3 protein. This sample carries almost 450,000 distinct CDR3 sequences, about 16% of them seen once, and the ten largest clones take around 11%. Time point described: newly diagnosed GD, antithyroid drugs for less than 3 months. After RNA was extracted from PBMCs, the TCR library was made from it. The same data also went into a second study, on T cells in Graves' hyperthyroidism and ophthalmopathy.

The sequencing here drew on peripheral blood mononuclear cells (PBMCs), taken at new diagnosis, from a patient treated with antithyroid drugs. Every receptor here comes from a woman aged 25 to 39 with Graves disease.

The sample holds many counts of this clonotype. The chain recombines TRBV20-1 with TRBJ1-2; maybe TRBD1 (6 bases). V lost 3 bases and J 4 bases, leaving 15 bases between the germline ends. Looked up from germline, CDR1 is DFQATT and CDR2 is SNEGSKA (reference sequence). This CDR3 is 14 amino acids long. DNA of the CDR3: TGCAGTGCTAGTCCGAAAGGGGGTAGCTATGGCTACACCTTC. As protein: CSASPKGGSYGYTF.

The sample holds many counts of this clonotype. The junction departs from germline at one end; a sequencing error may be responsible. The rearrangement joins TRBV6-2 or TRBV6-3 to TRBJ2-3; 8 bases are a match to TRBD2. Germline V gives CDR1 MNHEY, CDR2 SVGEGT. The CDR3 length is 19 residues. Written as DNA, the CDR3 is TGTGCCAGCAGTCACTCGATGCGGGAGGCCACGACTAGCACAGATACGCAGTATTTT. Residues: CASSHSMREATTSTDTQYF.

The V gene is TRBV27, the J gene TRBJ2-7; TRBD2 agrees at 8 bases. Germline V gene lookup returns CDR1 MNHEY and CDR2 SMNVEV (reference sequence). This CDR3 has 15 residues. V lost 3 bases, J lost 3 bases, and 7 bases stayed unmatched. The CDR3 spells CASSLELAAYYEQYF. The CDR3 region has the DNA TGTGCCAGCAGTTTGGAACTAGCGGCATACTACGAGCAGTACTTC.

This clonotype was detected ten times or more. CDR3 in DNA: TGTGCCAGCAGTTTTTGGGGGGACAATCAGCCCCAGCATTTT. Residues: CASSFWGDNQPQHF. The V gene is TRBV27, the J gene TRBJ1-5; possibly TRBD1 for D (5 bases). The CDR3 spans 14 residues. Germline assignment: CDR1 MNHEY and CDR2 SMNVEV (reference sequence). V lost 3 bases to trimming and J lost 3 bases, with 9 bases between them.

The sample holds many counts of this clonotype. CDR3 region: CSASGLAGNYEQYF. CDR3 sequence (DNA): TGCAGTGCTAGCGGCCTAGCGGGCAACTACGAGCAGTACTTC. This chain connects TRBV20-1 to TRBJ2-7; 8 bases map to TRBD2. This CDR3 region has 14 residues. V lost 3 bases to trimming and J lost 3 bases; unmatched junction nucleotides: 7. The germline V gene encodes CDR1 DFQATT and CDR2 SNEGSKA (reference sequence).

The chain links TRBV19 to TRBJ2-5; 13 nucleotides align to TRBD2. Germline V gene data show CDR1 as LNHDA and CDR2 as SQIVND (reference sequence). V trimming: 8 bases; J trimming: 4 bases; junction bases outside the gene matches: 7. The CDR3 sequence is 15 residues long. The CDR3 sequence: CASERTSGSLETQYF. DNA of the CDR3: TGTGCCAGTGAGAGGACTAGCGGGAGTTTAGAGACCCAGTACTTC.

This chain uses TRBV27 with TRBJ2-1; 10 nucleotides line up with TRBD1. Looked up from germline, CDR1 is MNHEY and CDR2 is SMNVEV (reference sequence). This CDR3 is 13 amino acids long. The V gene end was trimmed by 7 bases and the J gene end by 7 bases; junction bases not matched to a gene: 4. In DNA, the CDR3 is TGTGCCAGCACCCGGACAGGGGGAAATGAGCAGTTCTTC. It translates to CASTRTGGNEQFF.

This clonotype appeared many times. This chain links TRBV2 with TRBJ1-2; no definite D call. The V gene lost 6 bases and the J gene lost 7 bases, with 15 bases spanning the gap. CDR3 length equals 13 residues. Germline values: CDR1 SNHLY, CDR2 FYNNEI. CDR3 amino acids: CASRAGPEGGYTF. CDR3 DNA sequence: TGTGCCAGCAGGGCCGGCCCCGAGGGTGGCTACACCTTC.

This clonotype was counted many times. The chain joins TRBV28 to TRBJ1-5; 8 positions agree with TRBD1. V was clipped by 10 bases and J by 8 bases; unmatched bases: 13. Germline V gene data show CDR1 as MDHEN and CDR2 as SYDVKM. The CDR3 length is 14 residues. CDR3 loop: CATRRPGGLEPQHF. For the CDR3, the DNA is TGTGCCACCCGAAGGCCAGGGGGCTTGGAGCCCCAGCATTTT.

This clonotype was counted ten times or more. The chain links TRBV7-6 to TRBJ2-1, with TRBD2 as a possible D gene (6 bases). Looked up from germline, CDR1 is SGHVS and CDR2 is FNYEAQ. V lost 3 bases and J 12 bases, leaving 12 bases between the germline ends. This CDR3 comprises 12 residues. This chain's CDR3 is CASSLEGGPQFF. The CDR3, as DNA: TGTGCCAGCAGCTTGGAGGGAGGCCCGCAGTTCTTC.

In this sample, this clonotype turned up a few times. Mismatch with germline at one junction end may stem from a read error. The gene calls are TRBV11-2 and TRBJ2-1; 9 nucleotides agree with TRBD2. Germline V lookup: CDR1 SGHAT, CDR2 FQNNGV. The CDR3 has 15 amino acids. The CDR3 protein is CASSAPLAGYNVQFF. CDR3 sequence (DNA): TGTGCCAGCAGTGCCCCCCTAGCGGGATACAATGTGCAGTTCTTC.

Points on this clonotype: A single base separates this from a much larger clone, so it may be a read error. The chain employs TRBV20-1 and TRBJ2-7; D remains ambiguous. The V gene's germline CDR1 is DFQATT and CDR2 SNEGSKA (reference sequence). This CDR3 is 14 amino acids long. The CDR3 sequence: CSAPLTSSTYERYF. In DNA, the CDR3 is TGCAGTGCACCATTAACCAGTTCAACCTACGAGCGGTACTTC.

This clonotype has a handful of counts. This sequence joins TRBV7-9 and TRBJ1-2, with 8 bases matching TRBD1. V lost 0 bases and J lost 6; bases outside the gene matches: 6. This CDR3 spans 15 amino acids. CDR1 is SEHNR and CDR2 is FQNEAQ in the germline V gene (reference sequence). CDR3 amino acids: CASSLAGQGSNGYTF. The CDR3 nucleotides are TGTGCCAGCAGCTTAGCTGGACAGGGTTCGAATGGCTACACCTTC.

The chain couples TRBV6-1 to TRBJ2-1; 10 positions match TRBD2. There are 16 residues in the CDR3. Germline-derived CDR1 and CDR2 are MNHNS and SASEGT. V dropped 5 bases and J dropped 7; count of bases not matched to a gene: 11. CDR3 loop: CASSRDLAGVGNEQFF. Written as DNA, the CDR3 is TGTGCCAGCAGTCGGGATCTAGCGGGAGTTGGGAATGAGCAGTTCTTC.

This clonotype was seen more than once but under ten times. The chain recombines TRBV9 with TRBJ2-3, with TRBD1 matching over 7 bases. The CDR3 is 16 residues long. Germline V gives CDR1 SGDLS, CDR2 YYNGEE. Trimming removed 5 bases from V and 2 bases from J; junction bases left unmatched: 11. CDR3 amino acids: CASSEERTGYTDTQYF. For the CDR3, the DNA is TGTGCCAGCAGTGAGGAGCGGACAGGATACACAGATACGCAGTATTTT.

This clonotype has at least ten counts. The V and J genes are TRBV7-2 and TRBJ2-2, with TRBD2 matching 9 bases. The CDR3 extends over 14 amino acids. The germline V gene encodes CDR1 SGHTA and CDR2 FQGNSA. J was trimmed by 5 bases and V by 3 bases; bases with no gene match: 1. The CDR3 sequence: CASSLLAGTGELFF. The DNA of the CDR3 is TGTGCCAGCAGCTTGCTAGCGGGGACCGGGGAGCTGTTTTTT. The entire variable domain, with the rest obtained from reference TRBV7-2 and TRBJ2-2, is as follows: GAGVSQSPSNKVTEKGKDVELRCDPISGHTALYWYRQSLGQGLEFLIYFQGNSAPDKSGLPSDRFSAERTGGSVSTLTIQRTQQEDSAVYLCASSLLAGTGELFFGEGSRLTVL.

In this sample, this clonotype turned up many times. The chain links TRBV29-1 to TRBJ2-7; D unresolved. V lost 8 bases and J lost 5, with 19 bases in between. The CDR3 is made up of 13 amino acids. Germline V gives CDR1 SQVTM, CDR2 ANQGSEA. The CDR3 is CSTWPTTVHEQYF. CDR3 DNA: TGCAGCACCTGGCCCACAACAGTCCACGAGCAGTACTTC.

In this sample, this clonotype turned up a few times. V usage is TRBV15 and J usage is TRBJ2-1, with 8 nucleotides matching TRBD1. V lost 9 bases, J lost 7 bases, and 8 bases stayed unmatched. Germline values: CDR1 LNHNV, CDR2 YYDKDF (reference sequence). CDR3 length equals 13 residues. CDR3 coding DNA: TGTGCCACGACGGACAGGGAGGAAAATGAGCAGTTCTTC. Encoded protein: CATTDREENEQFF.

The V call is TRBV12-3 or TRBV12-4, the J call TRBJ1-3, with a weak D call TRBD1 (6 bases). Trimming took 6 bases from V and 0 from J, leaving 12 bases between them. The CDR3 is made up of 15 amino acids. CDR3: CASRYRDLSGNTIYF. CDR3 DNA: TGTGCCAGCAGGTACAGGGACCTCTCTGGAAACACCATATATTTT.

This clonotype has only a few counts. The DNA of the CDR3 is TGTGCCAGCAGCCATCGGGGGGCTGCGAACACCGGGGAGCTGTTTTTT. Translation: CASSHRGAANTGELFF. The V call is TRBV3-1, the J call TRBJ2-2; TRBD2 is a possible D gene (7 bases). V was clipped by 3 bases and J by 0 bases, with 11 bases between them. The V gene's germline CDR1 is LGHDT and CDR2 YNNKEL (reference sequence). This CDR3 has 16 amino acids.

Many counts were recorded for this clonotype. The J gene is TRBJ1-1, the V gene TRBV3-1, with a possible D match to TRBD1 (6 bases). The CDR3 is 15 residues long. Germline values: CDR1 LGHDT, CDR2 YNNKEL (reference sequence). Trimming removed 4 bases from V and 5 bases from J, with 17 bases in between. CDR3 amino acids: CASSLAMGGATEAFF. In nucleotides, the CDR3 is TGTGCCAGCAGCCTTGCAATGGGGGGGGCGACTGAAGCTTTCTTT.

This chain connects TRBV4-1 to TRBJ1-6, with TRBD1 as a possible D gene (5 bases). Germline CDR1 is MGHRA and CDR2 is YSYEKL. The CDR3 is 17 residues long. V was clipped by 0 bases and J by 1 base, with 10 bases between them. The CDR3 loop is CASSQEPGESYNSPLHF. CDR3 in DNA: TGCGCCAGCAGCCAAGAACCGGGGGAGTCCTATAATTCACCCCTCCACTTT.

Only a few counts were recorded for this clonotype. This chain joins TRBV6-5 and TRBJ1-2; tentative D call: TRBD1 (5 bases). With 0 bases removed from V and 10 bases from J, the gap between germline ends came to 18 bases. The CDR3 sequence is 15 residues long. CDR1 and CDR2 (germline): MNHEY, SVGAGI. CDR3 in amino acids: CASSYSIFGTGDYTF. The CDR3 DNA reads as TGTGCCAGCAGTTACTCGATTTTTGGGACGGGGGACTACACCTTC.

There are many counts of this clonotype. V gene TRBV3-1 combines with J gene TRBJ2-4, with D uncertain. The V and J ends lost 5 bases and 3 bases respectively, with 8 bases between them. The CDR3 extends over 13 amino acids. The germline V gene has CDR1 LGHDT and CDR2 YNNKEL (reference sequence). The CDR3 coding sequence is TGTGCCAGCAGCTCTCTGGACAAAAACATTCAGTACTTC. Protein sequence: CASSSLDKNIQYF. Combining the CDR3 with reference TRBV3-1 and TRBJ2-4 gives the whole variable domain DTAVSQTPKYLVTQMGNDKSIKCEQNLGHDTMYWYKQDSKKFLKIMFSYNNKELIINETVPNRFSPKSPDKAHLNLHINSLELGDSAVYFCASSSLDKNIQYFGAGTRLSVL.

This clonotype was detected ten times or more. V usage is TRBV7-2 and J usage is TRBJ1-1; D call uncertain. Germline V gene sequence: CDR1 SGHTA, CDR2 FQGNSA. The germline V and J ends were trimmed by 5 bases and 0 bases, with 16 bases remaining between them. CDR3 length: 16 amino acids. Here the CDR3 DNA reads TGTGCCAGCAGCCAGGACCCACCGGGTTTGAACACTGAAGCTTTCTTT. Its translation is CASSQDPPGLNTEAFF.

This clonotype has more than one count but fewer than ten. J is TRBJ2-6 and V is TRBV7-6; TRBD1 is a possible D gene (6 bases). CDR1 SGHVS and CDR2 FNYEAQ come from the germline V gene. This CDR3 is 22 amino acids long. Trimming removed 2 bases from V and 1 base from J, with 27 bases in between. This CDR3 is CASSLPAETGSESGSGANVLTF. In DNA, the CDR3 is TGTGCCAGCAGCTTACCAGCCGAGACAGGATCGGAGTCGGGGTCTGGGGCCAACGTCCTGACTTTC.

Concerning this clonotype itself: This likely stems from a read error, as it lies one base from a far larger clone. V is TRBV6-2 or TRBV6-3 and J is TRBJ1-2; no firm D call. The CDR3 consists of 12 residues. CDR1 is MNHEY and CDR2 is SVGEGT in the germline V gene. The CDR3 loop is CASSLGYYDYTF. Written as DNA, the CDR3 is TGTGCCAGCAGCCTTGGGTACTATGACTACACCTTC.

This clonotype was seen repeatedly, ten times or more. The rearrangement uses TRBV5-1 and TRBJ1-1; D unclear. CDR3 length: 13 residues. Germline V gene lookup returns CDR1 SGHRS and CDR2 YFSETQ. The V gene lost 0 bases and the J gene lost 4 bases, with 7 bases spanning the gap. Here the CDR3 DNA reads TGCGCCAGCAGCTTGGGTAGCCCCACTGAAGCTTTCTTT. Protein: CASSLGSPTEAFF.

This chain uses TRBV20-1 with TRBJ2-5; tentative D call: TRBD1 (5 bases). The CDR3 totals 13 residues. The V gene lost 0 bases and the J gene lost 7 bases, with 12 bases spanning the gap. Germline lookup yields CDR1 DFQATT and CDR2 SNEGSKA (reference sequence). CDR3 sequence: CSARDGRDGTQYF. The DNA for the CDR3 is TGCAGTGCTAGAGATGGCAGGGATGGGACCCAGTACTTC.

This clonotype has a handful of counts. The chain couples TRBV7-9 to TRBJ2-1, with a possible D match to TRBD2 (6 bases). Germline CDR1 SEHNR, CDR2 FQNEAQ (reference sequence). The CDR3 runs to 15 residues. V gave up 1 base and J gave up 8 bases, with 15 bases separating them. The chain's CDR3 is CASSLEGWGVDEQFF. In nucleotides, the CDR3 is TGTGCCAGCAGCTTAGAAGGGTGGGGGGTCGATGAGCAGTTCTTC.

This chain joins TRBV7-3 and TRBJ2-5; a weak D match, TRBD1 (6 bases). The CDR3 loop spans 15 amino acids. V gave up 2 bases and J gave up 2 bases, with 12 bases separating them. Per germline, CDR1 SGHTA and CDR2 FQGTGA. In DNA form, the CDR3 reads TGTGCCAGCAGCTTAGACCCAGACAGGCAAGAGACCCAGTACTTC. Translating it yields CASSLDPDRQETQYF.